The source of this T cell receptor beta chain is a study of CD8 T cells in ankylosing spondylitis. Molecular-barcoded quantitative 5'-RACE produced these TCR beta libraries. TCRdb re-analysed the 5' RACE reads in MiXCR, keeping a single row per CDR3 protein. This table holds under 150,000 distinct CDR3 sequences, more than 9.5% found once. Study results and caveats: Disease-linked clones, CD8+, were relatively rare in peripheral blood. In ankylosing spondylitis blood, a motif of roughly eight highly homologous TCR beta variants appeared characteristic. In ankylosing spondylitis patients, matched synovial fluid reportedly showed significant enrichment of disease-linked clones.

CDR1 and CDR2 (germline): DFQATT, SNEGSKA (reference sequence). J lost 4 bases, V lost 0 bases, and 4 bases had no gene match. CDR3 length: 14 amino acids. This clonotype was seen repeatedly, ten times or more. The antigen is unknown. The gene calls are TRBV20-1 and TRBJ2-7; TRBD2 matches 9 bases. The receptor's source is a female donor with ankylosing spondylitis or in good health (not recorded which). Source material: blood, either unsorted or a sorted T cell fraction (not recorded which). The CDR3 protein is CSARDPTSGYEQYF. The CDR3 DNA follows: TGCAGTGCTAGAGACCCGACTAGCGGTTACGAGCAGTACTTC.